Following are 32 T cell receptor beta chains from one sample sequenced in a study of blood T cells in healthy people across ages. Combining a sample-barcoded 5' primer with a J-beta primer mix, a second PCR ran for about 7 to 11 cycles. TCRdb independently ran MiXCR on the 5' RACE reads; one entry per CDR3 protein. Of under 950,000 distinct CDR3 sequences listed, approximately 21% are singletons. Sequences were obtained from blood. The receptors stem from a man between 70 and 80 years old in good health.

The CDR3 is CASRLAAAKNIQYF. The CDR3 coding sequence is TGTGCCAGCAGACTAGCGGCAGCCAAAAACATTCAGTACTTC. The chain is built from TRBV27 and TRBJ2-4; TRBD2 aligns across 8 bases. This CDR3 has 14 amino acids. Trimming removed 6 bases from V and 0 bases from J; junction bases left unmatched: 1. Germline CDR1 MNHEY, CDR2 SMNVEV (reference sequence).

This clonotype was counted ten times or more. The chain links TRBV28 to TRBJ2-1; the D is unclear. Trimming shortened V by 5 bases and J by 0 bases, and 8 bases separated the two germline ends. Germline lookup yields CDR1 MDHEN and CDR2 SYDVKM. This CDR3 is built from 14 residues. CDR3 coding DNA: TGTGCCAGCAGTCCTCTATCCTCCTACAATGAGCAGTTCTTC. Translated: CASSPLSSYNEQFF.

The V call is TRBV7-2, the J call TRBJ2-1, with D possibly being TRBD1 or TRBD2 (5 bases each). The CDR3 runs to 14 residues. Germline values: CDR1 SGHTA, CDR2 FQGNSA. Trimming removed 3 bases at V and 7 bases at J, with 13 bases between. The CDR3 reads CASSLAGTVNEQFF. The CDR3 DNA sequence: TGTGCCAGCAGCTTGGCTGGGACCGTTAATGAGCAGTTCTTC. Together with reference TRBV7-2 and TRBJ2-1, the CDR3 gives the full variable domain: GAGVSQSPSNKVTEKGKDVELRCDPISGHTALYWYRQSLGQGLEFLIYFQGNSAPDKSGLPSDRFSAERTGGSVSTLTIQRTQQEDSAVYLCASSLAGTVNEQFFGPGTRLTVL.

The CDR3 loop reads CAISDLRGVTEAFF. The DNA for the CDR3 is TGTGCCATCAGTGACCTCCGGGGTGTCACTGAAGCTTTCTTT. The chain employs TRBV10-3 and TRBJ1-1; D remains unclear. This CDR3 contains 14 residues. Germline V CDR1 and CDR2: ENHRY, SYGVKD. V lost 3 bases and J lost 4, with 12 bases in between.

J is TRBJ1-2 and V is TRBV20-1; the match to TRBD1 covers 7 bases. Germline-derived CDR1 and CDR2 are DFQATT and SNEGSKA (reference sequence). This CDR3 spans 15 amino acids. After removal of 3 bases from V and 3 bases from J, the junction contained 10 bases not matched to a gene. The CDR3 loop is CSARSPSTGDYGYTF. CDR3 DNA sequence: TGCAGTGCTAGGAGCCCTTCAACAGGGGACTATGGCTACACCTTC.

This clonotype was found a few times. The chain couples TRBV24-1 to TRBJ2-1, with 7 bases matching TRBD1. The DNA end is more similar to TRBJ2-7, so the J call may be wrong. The germline V gene encodes CDR1 KGHDR and CDR2 SFDVKD. This CDR3 contains 17 residues. CDR3 region: CATSEIRPRDSTSEQYV. The CDR3 coding sequence is TGTGCCACCAGTGAGATAAGGCCCCGGGACAGCACTAGTGAGCAGTACGTC.

The V and J genes are TRBV20-1 and TRBJ2-1; weak D call: TRBD2 (5 bases). The J call could be wrong; TRBJ2-7 is a better fit for the DNA end. Looked up from germline, CDR1 is DFQATT and CDR2 is SNEGSKA (reference sequence). The CDR3 totals 10 residues. DNA for the CDR3: TGCAGTGCTAGAGGACTACGGCAGTACTTC. Translation gives CSARGLRQYF.

This chain links TRBV20-1 with TRBJ1-2; 10 positions match TRBD1. Losses at the gene ends were 7 bases for V and 8 bases for J; bases not matched to a gene: 10. This CDR3 is 13 amino acids long. Germline V lookup: CDR1 DFQATT, CDR2 SNEGSKA (reference sequence). Written as DNA, the CDR3 is TGCAGTGTTCGACAGGGGGCCGGGAGGGGCTACACCTTC. It yields the protein CSVRQGAGRGYTF.

This clonotype has a handful of counts. The rearrangement uses TRBV20-1 and TRBJ1-5; 8 nucleotides align to TRBD1. Germline V lookup: CDR1 DFQATT, CDR2 SNEGSKA (reference sequence). V was clipped by 5 bases and J by 0 bases; unmatched bases: 6. This CDR3 is 15 amino acids long. The CDR3 loop is CSAGRGQDSNQPQHF. In DNA, the CDR3 is TGCAGTGCTGGCAGGGGACAGGATAGCAATCAGCCCCAGCATTTT.

This clonotype showed up many times. The rearrangement uses TRBV30 and TRBJ1-3; D remains unclear. The CDR3 extends over 12 amino acids. Germline CDR1 GTSNPN, CDR2 SVGIG (reference sequence). Trimming took off 4 bases at V and 3 bases at J, with 7 bases between the two ends. The CDR3 region is CAWNAVGNTIYF. The CDR3 DNA reads TGTGCCTGGAACGCGGTTGGAAACACCATATATTTT.

The chain combines TRBV5-5 with TRBJ2-4; no definite D call. CDR3 length: 14 residues. Trimming cost V 2 bases and J 3 bases, with 9 bases left between them. CDR1 SGHKS and CDR2 YYEKEE come from the germline V gene (reference sequence). The chain's CDR3 is CASSFDFGKNIQYF. CDR3 DNA sequence: TGTGCCAGCAGCTTTGATTTTGGCAAAAACATTCAGTACTTC.

DNA of the CDR3: TGTGCCAGCTCTCGAGACAGCGTGAAGACCCAGTACTTC. Its translation: CASSRDSVKTQYF. The genes are TRBV18 and TRBJ2-1, with TRBD1 as a possible D gene (5 bases). The better agreement between TRBJ2-5 and the DNA end casts doubt on the J call. The CDR3 has 13 residues. Looked up from germline, CDR1 is KGHSH and CDR2 is LQKENI.

This chain's CDR3 is CATSDTGGTSYNEQFF. CDR3 nucleotide sequence: TGTGCCACCAGTGATACCGGCGGGACCTCCTACAATGAGCAGTTCTTC. This sequence joins TRBV24-1 and TRBJ2-1; D is perhaps TRBD2 (6 bases). Trimming removed 3 bases at V and 0 bases at J, with 11 bases between. CDR1 is KGHDR, CDR2 SFDVKD, per germline. This CDR3 is 16 amino acids long.

Only a few counts were recorded for this clonotype. This chain joins TRBV6-1 and TRBJ2-3; D remains ambiguous. V was cut by 6 bases and J by 10 bases, with 14 bases left in between. This CDR3 has 12 residues. Germline V CDR1 and CDR2: MNHNS, SASEGT. The CDR3 loop is CASSFTSSSQYF. The CDR3 coding sequence is TGTGCCAGCAGCTTTACATCTTCCTCGCAGTATTTT.

The CDR3 DNA reads as TGTGCCAGCAGCCAATTTCGGGGGCTGGGTGAAAAACTGTTTTTT. This encodes CASSQFRGLGEKLFF. The genes are TRBV14 and TRBJ1-4, with D possibly being TRBD1 (6 bases). The CDR3 is 15 amino acids. The V end was cut by 2 bases, the J end by 7 bases, with 14 bases between. Per the germline V gene, CDR1 is SGHDN and CDR2 is FVKESK.

This clonotype was detected a few times. The V and J genes are TRBV21-1 and TRBJ2-2; the D call of TRBD1 is as the table states it, not checked on the DNA. TRBV21-1 is listed as a pseudogene. CDR3 size: 18 residues. The CDR3 reads CASSKGLGATRNTGELFF. CDR3 bases: TGTGCCAGCAGCAAAGGATTAGGGGCTACGCGGAACACCGGGGAGCTGTTTTTT.

V gene TRBV7-2 combines with J gene TRBJ1-6, with TRBD1 matching over 7 bases. J was trimmed by 9 bases and V by 1 base; bases with no gene match: 6. CDR3 length equals 15 residues. From germline, CDR1 is SGHTA and CDR2 FQGNSA. DNA of the CDR3: TGTGCCAGCAGCTTAGGACCAGGGGGGAGTTCACCCCTCCACTTT. This encodes CASSLGPGGSSPLHF.

This clonotype was counted ten times or more. The chain couples TRBV27 to TRBJ2-1; perhaps TRBD2 as D (6 bases). The length of the CDR3 is 14 residues. V was shortened by 3 bases and J by 7 bases, with 13 bases between the two germline ends. Germline V gene lookup returns CDR1 MNHEY and CDR2 SMNVEV (reference sequence). CDR3 sequence: CASSFGREVNEQFF. In DNA form, the CDR3 reads TGTGCCAGCAGTTTTGGCAGGGAGGTAAATGAGCAGTTCTTC.

The chain links TRBV29-1 to TRBJ1-6, with TRBD1 matching 8 bases. Germline assignment: CDR1 SQVTM and CDR2 ANQGSEA. V was pared by 7 bases and J by 7 bases, with 6 bases of the junction left unmatched. The CDR3 runs 13 residues. CDR3 sequence (DNA): TGCAGCGCTTGGACAGGGCAAAATTCACCCCTCCACTTT. This sequence encodes CSAWTGQNSPLHF.

This sequence joins TRBV12-3 or TRBV12-4 and TRBJ2-2; D may be TRBD1 (6 bases). This CDR3 spans 15 amino acids. With 1 base removed from V and 6 bases from J, the gap between germline ends came to 12 bases. In DNA form, the CDR3 reads TGTGCCAGCAGTTTAGTCCAGGGGATCGCCGGGGAGCTGTTTTTT. Its protein is CASSLVQGIAGELFF.

This clonotype showed up just a few times. The rearrangement links TRBV3-1 to TRBJ2-1; tentatively, D is TRBD2 (6 bases). Germline CDR1 and CDR2: LGHDT and YNNKEL (reference sequence). The CDR3 is made up of 16 amino acids. With 4 bases removed from V and 4 bases from J, the gap between germline ends came to 17 bases. CDR3 amino acids: CASSPDVGGGYNEQFF. Written as DNA, the CDR3 is TGTGCCAGCAGCCCGGACGTGGGGGGTGGTTACAATGAGCAGTTCTTC.

This clonotype was found a few times. This chain connects TRBV12-3 or TRBV12-4 to TRBJ1-5; tentatively, D is TRBD1 (6 bases). This CDR3 is built from 15 residues. Trimming took off 2 bases at V and 4 bases at J, with 12 bases between the two ends. DNA for the CDR3: TGTGCCAGCAGTTTAAGGGCAGGGGTAAATCAGCCCCAGCATTTT. Translating it yields CASSLRAGVNQPQHF.

A few counts support this clonotype. The genes are TRBV29-1 and TRBJ2-2; perhaps TRBD1 as D (5 bases). The V and J ends lost 5 bases and 0 bases respectively, with 7 bases between them. The germline V gene has CDR1 SQVTM and CDR2 ANQGSEA. This CDR3 has 13 residues. CDR3 loop: CSVKGTNTGELFF. CDR3 in DNA: TGCAGCGTTAAGGGGACGAACACCGGGGAGCTGTTTTTT.

The chain carries TRBV30 and TRBJ1-2, with D possibly being TRBD1 (5 bases). From germline, CDR1 is GTSNPN and CDR2 SVGIG (reference sequence). V was trimmed by 4 bases and J by 5 bases, leaving 23 bases between them. The CDR3 extends over 16 amino acids. The CDR3 coding sequence is TGTGCCTGGATCCCCTTCCTAGGAGCGGGGCATTATGGCTACACCTTC. Translation gives CAWIPFLGAGHYGYTF. Full variable domain (outside the CDR3, taken from reference TRBV30 and TRBJ1-2): SQTIHQWPATLVQPVGSPLSLECTVEGTSNPNLYWYRQAAGRGLQLLFYSVGIGQISSEVPQNLSASRPQDRQFILSSKKLLLSDSGFYLCAWIPFLGAGHYGYTFGSGTRLTVV.

This clonotype has just a few counts. The chain's CDR3 is CASNDRGETKNIQYF. In DNA, the CDR3 is TGTGCCAGCAATGACAGGGGTGAGACCAAAAACATTCAGTACTTC. The chain uses TRBV6-6 and TRBJ2-4, with TRBD1 identical over 8 bases. The CDR3 length is 15 residues. Germline CDR1 and CDR2: MNHNY and SVGAGI (reference sequence). V trimming: 7 bases; J trimming: 2 bases; junction bases outside the gene matches: 7.

The genes are TRBV29-1 and TRBJ2-4, with TRBD2 identical over 8 bases. Losses at the gene ends were 7 bases for V and 0 bases for J; bases not matched to a gene: 5. The CDR3 totals 14 residues. The germline gives CDR1 SQVTM, CDR2 ANQGSEA. Here the CDR3 reads CSAGSGAAKNIQYF. CDR3 coding DNA: TGCAGCGCCGGTAGCGGGGCAGCCAAAAACATTCAGTACTTC.

This clonotype came up many times. V and J are TRBV7-8 and TRBJ1-4; D unresolved. With 1 base removed from V and 10 bases from J, the gap between germline ends came to 19 bases. The CDR3 sequence is 16 residues long. Germline V gene data show CDR1 as SGHVS and CDR2 as FQNEAQ. CDR3 sequence (DNA): TGTGCCAGCAGCTTAGGGAGTCGCGGGGATAAGGGAAAACTGTTTTTT. Encoded protein: CASSLGSRGDKGKLFF.

CDR3 nucleotides: TGCAGTGCTAGAGATGCTCGAAACAATCAGCCCCAGCATTTT. Amino acid sequence: CSARDARNNQPQHF. This chain uses TRBV20-1 with TRBJ1-5; D uncertain. Trimming stripped 0 bases from V and 3 bases from J, with 9 bases between. The germline CDR1 and CDR2 sequences are DFQATT and SNEGSKA (reference sequence). The CDR3 runs to 14 residues.

The sample holds many counts of this clonotype. This chain links TRBV4-2 with TRBJ2-7; D gene ambiguous. CDR1 is LGHNA, CDR2 YNFKEQ, per germline. Trimming removed 0 bases from V and 6 bases from J, with 9 bases in between. CDR3 length equals 13 residues. The CDR3 DNA follows: TGTGCCAGCAGCCAAGATTCCGGGTTCGAGCAGTACTTC. Translated: CASSQDSGFEQYF.

This clonotype was seen a few times. This chain uses TRBV5-1 with TRBJ2-3; 13 bases match TRBD2. The CDR3 is 16 residues long. Germline loops: CDR1 SGHRS, CDR2 YFSETQ. V dropped 4 bases and J dropped 4; count of bases not matched to a gene: 6. The CDR3 spells CASSTRLAGGADTQYF. CDR3 DNA sequence: TGCGCCAGCAGCACTAGACTAGCGGGAGGAGCAGATACGCAGTATTTT. The full variable domain, in which reference TRBV5-1 and TRBJ2-3 provide the parts outside the CDR3, is KAGVTQTPRYLIKTRGQQVTLSCSPISGHRSVSWYQQTPGQGLQFLFEYFSETQRNKGNFPGRFSGRQFSNSRSEMNVSTLELGDSALYLCASSTRLAGGADTQYFGPGTRLTVL.

The chain uses TRBV20-1 and TRBJ1-2; 9 bases line up with TRBD1. The CDR3 is 15 residues long. Germline CDR1 and CDR2: DFQATT and SNEGSKA (reference sequence). The junction had 6 bases not matched to a gene; V was cut back by 1 base and J by 3 bases. The DNA for the CDR3 is TGCAGTGCTAGAGCCGGGACAGGGTCGCACTATGGCTACACCTTC. Translation gives CSARAGTGSHYGYTF.

V and J are TRBV11-2 and TRBJ1-5, with unresolved D. The CDR3 has 14 residues. The germline CDR1 and CDR2 sequences are SGHAT and FQNNGV. Trimming shortened V by 1 base and J by 5 bases, and 9 bases separated the two germline ends. The chain's CDR3 is CASSLGFWDQPQHF. CDR3 DNA: TGTGCCAGCAGCTTAGGGTTTTGGGATCAGCCCCAGCATTTT.